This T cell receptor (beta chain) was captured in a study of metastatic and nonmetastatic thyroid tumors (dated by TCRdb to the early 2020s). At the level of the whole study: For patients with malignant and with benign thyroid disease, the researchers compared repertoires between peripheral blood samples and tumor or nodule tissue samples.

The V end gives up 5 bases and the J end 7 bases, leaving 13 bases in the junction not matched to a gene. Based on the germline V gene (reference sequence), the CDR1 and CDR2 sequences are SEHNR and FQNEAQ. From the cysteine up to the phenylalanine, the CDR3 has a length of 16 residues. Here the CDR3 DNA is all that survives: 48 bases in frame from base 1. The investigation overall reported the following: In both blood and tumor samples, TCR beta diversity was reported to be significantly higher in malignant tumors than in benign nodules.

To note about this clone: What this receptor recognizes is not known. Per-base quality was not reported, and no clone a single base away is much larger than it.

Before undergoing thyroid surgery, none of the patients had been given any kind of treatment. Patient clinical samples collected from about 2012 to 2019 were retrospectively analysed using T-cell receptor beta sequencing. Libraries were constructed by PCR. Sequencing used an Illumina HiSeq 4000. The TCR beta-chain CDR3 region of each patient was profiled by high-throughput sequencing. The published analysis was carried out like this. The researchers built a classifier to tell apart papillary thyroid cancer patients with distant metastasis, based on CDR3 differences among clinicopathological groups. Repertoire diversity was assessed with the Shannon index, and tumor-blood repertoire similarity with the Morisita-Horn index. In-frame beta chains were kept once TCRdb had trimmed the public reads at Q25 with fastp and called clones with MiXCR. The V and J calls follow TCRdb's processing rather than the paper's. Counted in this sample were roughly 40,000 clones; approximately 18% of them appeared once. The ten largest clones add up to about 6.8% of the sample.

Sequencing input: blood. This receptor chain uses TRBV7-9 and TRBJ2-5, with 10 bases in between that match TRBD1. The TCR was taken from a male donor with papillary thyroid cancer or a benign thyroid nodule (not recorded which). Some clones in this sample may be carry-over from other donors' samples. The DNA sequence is TGTGCCAGCAGCCCCCAGGAGCAGGGACAGGGGATGACCCAGTACTTC. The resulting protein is CASSPQEQGQGMTQYF.